This section outlines one T cell receptor beta chain sequence together with its context. Its matching antigen is unknown. Clones were read by immunoSEQ multiplex PCR, and TCRdb kept only the in-frame ones, dropping some. The sample consists of about 21,000 clones, roughly 86% of them appearing once. V lost 0 bases and J lost 6, with 14 bases in between. Per germline, CDR1 SGHDT and CDR2 YYEEEE. The CDR3 totals 15 residues. This sample stems from a study of chemoradiotherapy in HPV16-positive cancers. Study outcomes and limitations: Candidate HPV-specific clones and E7-related TCR motifs grew in tumor during treatment.

The sample consisted of blood, taken from a patient who underwent chemoradiotherapy. The rearrangement joins TRBV5-6 to TRBJ2-3; no firm D call. This receptor was taken from a human donor with HPV-associated anogenital cancer. The CDR3 DNA reads TGTGCCAGCAGCTTGGGTGGCGGACCGGAGGATACGCAGTATTTT. Amino acids: CASSLGGGPEDTQYF.